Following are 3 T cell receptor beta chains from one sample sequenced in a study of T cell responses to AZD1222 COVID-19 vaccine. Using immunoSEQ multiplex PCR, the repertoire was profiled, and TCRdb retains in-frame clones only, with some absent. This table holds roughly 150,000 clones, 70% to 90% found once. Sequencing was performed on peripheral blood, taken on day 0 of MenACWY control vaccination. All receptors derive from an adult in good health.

CDR3 sequence: CASTSDVRGGEAFF. The CDR3 bases are TGTGCCAGTACCTCAGACGTCCGGGGAGGTGAAGCTTTCTTT. This chain connects TRBV19 to TRBJ1-1; unclear D gene. V lost 7 bases to trimming and J lost 7 bases, with 19 bases between them. This CDR3 contains 14 residues. Germline V lookup: CDR1 LNHDA, CDR2 SQIVND (reference sequence).

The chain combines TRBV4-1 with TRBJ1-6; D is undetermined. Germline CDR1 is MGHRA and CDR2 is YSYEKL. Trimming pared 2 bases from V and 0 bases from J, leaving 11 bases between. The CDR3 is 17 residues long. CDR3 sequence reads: CASSQRTASSYNSPLHF. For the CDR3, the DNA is TGCGCCAGCAGCCAACGGACGGCGAGCTCCTATAATTCACCCCTCCACTTT.

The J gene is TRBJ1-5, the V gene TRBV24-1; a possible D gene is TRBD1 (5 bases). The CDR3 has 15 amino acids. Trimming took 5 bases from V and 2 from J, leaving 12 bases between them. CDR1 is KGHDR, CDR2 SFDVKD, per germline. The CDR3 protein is CATSVSGLGNQPQHF. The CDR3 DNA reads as TGTGCCACCAGTGTTTCAGGGTTGGGCAATCAGCCCCAGCATTTT.